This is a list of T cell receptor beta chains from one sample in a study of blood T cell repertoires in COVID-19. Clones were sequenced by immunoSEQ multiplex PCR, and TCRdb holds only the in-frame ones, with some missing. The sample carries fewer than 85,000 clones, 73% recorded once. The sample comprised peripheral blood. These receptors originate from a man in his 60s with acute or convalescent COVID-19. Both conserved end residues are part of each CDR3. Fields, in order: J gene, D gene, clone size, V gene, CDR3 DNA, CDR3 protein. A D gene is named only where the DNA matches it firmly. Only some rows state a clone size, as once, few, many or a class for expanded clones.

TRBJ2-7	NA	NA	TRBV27	TGTGCCAGCAGTTCATACACGACAGGGCGGGGCGACGAGCAGTACTTC	CASSSYTTGRGDEQYF
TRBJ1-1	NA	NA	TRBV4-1	TGCGCCAGCAGCCAAGGAACCCAGGGTATCTGGACTGAAGCTTTCTTT	CASSQGTQGIWTEAFF
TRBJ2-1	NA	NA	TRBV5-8	TGTGCCAGCAGCTTGGGGCAGTACTCCTACAATGAGCAGTTCTTC	CASSLGQYSYNEQFF
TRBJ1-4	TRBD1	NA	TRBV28	TGTGCCAGCAGCCCCCCCTCCACGACAGGGGATGGGGAAAAACTGTTTTTT	CASSPPSTTGDGEKLFF
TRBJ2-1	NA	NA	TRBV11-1	TGTGCCAGCAGCTTCGATGTTAGGGGGGGTGGAAATGAGCAGTTCTTC	CASSFDVRGGGNEQFF
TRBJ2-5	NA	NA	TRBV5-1	TGCGCCAGCAGCTTGAGGGGTCTTCGGGAGACCCAGTACTTC	CASSLRGLRETQYF
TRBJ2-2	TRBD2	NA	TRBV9	TGTGCCAGCAGCGCTAGCGGGGGGGCTATGAACACCGGGGAGCTGTTTTTT	CASSASGGAMNTGELFF
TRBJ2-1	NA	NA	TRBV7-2	TGTGCCAGCAGCTTCGGGAGCTCCTACAATGAGCAGTTCTTC	CASSFGSSYNEQFF
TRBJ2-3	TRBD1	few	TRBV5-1	TGCGCCAGCAGCCTCCGGGACAGGAATACAGATACGCAGTATTTT	CASSLRDRNTDTQYF
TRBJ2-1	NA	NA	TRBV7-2	TGTGCCAGCAGCTCGAGGGATGGTGAGCAGTTCTTC	CASSSRDGEQFF
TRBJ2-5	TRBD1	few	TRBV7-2	TGTGCCAGCAGCATACAGGGGGTAGGGACCCAGTACTTC	CASSIQGVGTQYF
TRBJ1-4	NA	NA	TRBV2	TGTGCCAGCAGAGCGGGGAGGATGGAAAAACTGTTTTTT	CASRAGRMEKLFF
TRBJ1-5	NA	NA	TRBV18	TGTGCCAGCTCCCCGGGTTCGATTCAGCCCCAGCATTTT	CASSPGSIQPQHF
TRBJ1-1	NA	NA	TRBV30	TGTGCCTGGAGTGAGCACCGAGACACTGAAGCTTTCTTT	CAWSEHRDTEAFF